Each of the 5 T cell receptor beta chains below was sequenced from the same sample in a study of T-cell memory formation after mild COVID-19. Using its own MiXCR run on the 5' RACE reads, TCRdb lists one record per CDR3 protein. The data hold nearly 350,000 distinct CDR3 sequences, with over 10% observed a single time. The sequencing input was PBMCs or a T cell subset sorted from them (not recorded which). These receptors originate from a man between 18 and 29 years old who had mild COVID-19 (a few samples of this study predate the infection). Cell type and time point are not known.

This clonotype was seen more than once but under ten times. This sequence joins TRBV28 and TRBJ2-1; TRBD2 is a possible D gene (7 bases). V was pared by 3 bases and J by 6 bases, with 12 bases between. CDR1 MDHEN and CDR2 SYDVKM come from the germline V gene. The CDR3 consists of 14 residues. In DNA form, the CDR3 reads TGTGCCAGCAGTTTTATGGGGGGGGCCAATGAGCAGTTCTTC. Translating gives CASSFMGGANEQFF.

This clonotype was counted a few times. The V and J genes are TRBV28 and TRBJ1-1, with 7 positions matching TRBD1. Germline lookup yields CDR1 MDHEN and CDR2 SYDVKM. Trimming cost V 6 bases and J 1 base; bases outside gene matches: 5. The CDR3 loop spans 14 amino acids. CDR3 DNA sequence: TGTGCCAGCAGCTCGGGACAGACGAACACTGAAGCTTTCTTT. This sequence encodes CASSSGQTNTEAFF.

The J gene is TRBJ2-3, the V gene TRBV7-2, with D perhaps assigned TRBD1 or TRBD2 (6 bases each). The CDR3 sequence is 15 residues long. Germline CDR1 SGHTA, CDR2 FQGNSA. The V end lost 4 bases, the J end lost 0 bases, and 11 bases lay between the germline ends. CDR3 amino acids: CASSSGGPSTDTQYF. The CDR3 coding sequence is TGTGCCAGCAGCTCTGGGGGGCCTAGCACAGATACGCAGTATTTT.

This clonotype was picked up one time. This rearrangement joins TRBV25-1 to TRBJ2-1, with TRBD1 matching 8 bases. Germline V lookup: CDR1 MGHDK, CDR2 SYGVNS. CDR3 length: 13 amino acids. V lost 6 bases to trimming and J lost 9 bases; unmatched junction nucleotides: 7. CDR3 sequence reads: CASSSRGLGEQFF. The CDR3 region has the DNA TGTGCCAGCAGCTCCAGGGGGCTAGGTGAGCAGTTCTTC.

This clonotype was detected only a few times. CDR3 loop: CASSYRPFVGGEQYF. The CDR3 nucleotides are TGTGCCAGCAGTTACCGTCCGTTCGTGGGGGGCGAGCAGTACTTC. The chain has TRBV6-2 or TRBV6-3 and TRBJ2-7, with a possible D match to TRBD2 (6 bases). The CDR3 is 15 residues long. Trimming pared 2 bases from V and 6 bases from J, leaving 17 bases between. Germline-derived CDR1 and CDR2 are MNHEY and SVGEGT.